This T cell receptor (beta chain) was profiled in a study of T-cell reconstitution after alpha-beta-depleted transplantation in children. Preparation of the TCRbeta library used unique molecular identifiers. TCRdb redid the calling of the PCR reads with MiXCR, one entry per CDR3 protein. The sample lists about 640,000 distinct CDR3 sequences, roughly 15% occurring once. This CDR3 has 15 amino acids. Trimming at V came to 4 bases and at J to 1 base, leaving 6 bases not matched to a gene. Per germline, CDR1 SGHRS and CDR2 YFSETQ. Material: PBMCs from the stem cell graft donor, obtained from the stem cell graft. The clonotype originates from a human donor who donated a stem cell graft to a child with acute myeloid leukemia. The chain couples TRBV5-1 to TRBJ2-3, with 7 nucleotides matching TRBD1. CDR3 sequence (DNA): TGCGCCAGCAGCATTACAGGGGCCGGCACAGATACGCAGTATTTT. Its protein product is CASSITGAGTDTQYF.